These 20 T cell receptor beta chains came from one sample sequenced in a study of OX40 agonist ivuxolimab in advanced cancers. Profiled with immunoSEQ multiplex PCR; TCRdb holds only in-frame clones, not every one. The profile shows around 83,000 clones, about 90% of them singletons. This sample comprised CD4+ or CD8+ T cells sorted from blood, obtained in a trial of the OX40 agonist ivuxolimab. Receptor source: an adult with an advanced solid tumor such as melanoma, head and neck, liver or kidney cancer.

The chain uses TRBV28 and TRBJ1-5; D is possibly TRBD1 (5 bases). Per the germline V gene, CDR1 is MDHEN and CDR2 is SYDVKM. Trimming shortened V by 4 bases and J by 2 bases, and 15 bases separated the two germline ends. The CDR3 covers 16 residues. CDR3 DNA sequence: TGTGCCAGCAGTTCGACCAGGGAGGAAGGCAATCAGCCCCAGCATTTT. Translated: CASSSTREEGNQPQHF.

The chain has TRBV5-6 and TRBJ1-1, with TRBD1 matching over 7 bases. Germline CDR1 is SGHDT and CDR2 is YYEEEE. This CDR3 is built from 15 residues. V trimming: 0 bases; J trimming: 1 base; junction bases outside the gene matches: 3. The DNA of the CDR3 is TGTGCCAGCAGCTTGGTGGGACAGAAGAACACTGAAGCTTTCTTT. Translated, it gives CASSLVGQKNTEAFF.

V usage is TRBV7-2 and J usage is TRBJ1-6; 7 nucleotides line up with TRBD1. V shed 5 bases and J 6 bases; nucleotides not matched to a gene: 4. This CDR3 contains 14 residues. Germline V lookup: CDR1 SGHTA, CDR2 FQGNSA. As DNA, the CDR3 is TGTGCCAGCAGCCCTGGGGACAGTAATTCACCCCTCCACTTT. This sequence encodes CASSPGDSNSPLHF.

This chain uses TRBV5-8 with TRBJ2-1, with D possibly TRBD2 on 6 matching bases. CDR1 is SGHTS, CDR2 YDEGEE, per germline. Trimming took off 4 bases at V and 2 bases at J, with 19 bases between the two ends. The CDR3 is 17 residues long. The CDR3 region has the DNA TGTGCCAGCAGCCAAACCTCCCGGGGGAAAGCCTACAATGAGCAGTTCTTC. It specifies CASSQTSRGKAYNEQFF.

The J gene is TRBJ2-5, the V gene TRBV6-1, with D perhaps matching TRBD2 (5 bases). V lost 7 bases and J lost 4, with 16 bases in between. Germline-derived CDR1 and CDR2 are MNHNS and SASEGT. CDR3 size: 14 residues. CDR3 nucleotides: TGTGCCAGCACGGAAAGTCGGGGTAGAGAGACCCAGTACTTC. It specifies CASTESRGRETQYF.

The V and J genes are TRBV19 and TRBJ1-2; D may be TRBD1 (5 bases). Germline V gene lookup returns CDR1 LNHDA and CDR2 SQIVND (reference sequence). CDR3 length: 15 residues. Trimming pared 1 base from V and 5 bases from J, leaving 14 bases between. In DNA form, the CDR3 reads TGTGCCAGTAGTATAGGCCGGGACGCGTCGTATGGCTACACCTTC. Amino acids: CASSIGRDASYGYTF.

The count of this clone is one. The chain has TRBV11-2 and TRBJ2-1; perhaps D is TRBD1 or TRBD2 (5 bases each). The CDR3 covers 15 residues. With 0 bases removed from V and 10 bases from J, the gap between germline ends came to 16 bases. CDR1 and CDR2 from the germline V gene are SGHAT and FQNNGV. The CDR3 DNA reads TGTGCCAGCAGCTTAGATGCCGGGACCACCTTGGAGCAGTTCTTC. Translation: CASSLDAGTTLEQFF.

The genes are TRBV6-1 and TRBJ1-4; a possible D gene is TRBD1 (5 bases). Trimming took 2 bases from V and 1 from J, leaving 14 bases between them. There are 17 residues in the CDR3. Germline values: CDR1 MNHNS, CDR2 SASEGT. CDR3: CASSEKGPGLTNEKLFF. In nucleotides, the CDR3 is TGTGCCAGCAGTGAAAAAGGGCCAGGGCTAACTAATGAAAAACTGTTTTTT.

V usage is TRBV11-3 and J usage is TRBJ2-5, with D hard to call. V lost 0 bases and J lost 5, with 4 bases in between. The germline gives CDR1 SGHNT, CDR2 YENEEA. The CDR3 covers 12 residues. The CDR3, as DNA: TGTGCCAGCAGCTTAGATCCTGAGACCCAGTACTTC. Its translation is CASSLDPETQYF.

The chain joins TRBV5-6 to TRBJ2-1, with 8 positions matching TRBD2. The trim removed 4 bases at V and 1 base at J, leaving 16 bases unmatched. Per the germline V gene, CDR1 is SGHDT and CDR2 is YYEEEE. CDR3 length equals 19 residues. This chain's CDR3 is CASSPLGWSGGLSYNEQFF. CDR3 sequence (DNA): TGTGCCAGCAGCCCGCTGGGGTGGTCGGGAGGGCTGTCCTACAATGAGCAGTTCTTC.

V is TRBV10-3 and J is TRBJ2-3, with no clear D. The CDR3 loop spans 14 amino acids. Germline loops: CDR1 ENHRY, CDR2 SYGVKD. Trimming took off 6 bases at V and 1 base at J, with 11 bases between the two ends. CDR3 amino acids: CAIRGQLGTDTQYF. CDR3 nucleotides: TGTGCCATCAGAGGGCAGCTGGGCACAGATACGCAGTATTTT.

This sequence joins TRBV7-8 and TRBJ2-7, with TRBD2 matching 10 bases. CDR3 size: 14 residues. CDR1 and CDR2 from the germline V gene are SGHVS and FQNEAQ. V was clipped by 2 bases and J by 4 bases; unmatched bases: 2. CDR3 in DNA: TGTGCCAGCAGCTTACGGACTAGCGGATACGAGCAGTACTTC. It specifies CASSLRTSGYEQYF.

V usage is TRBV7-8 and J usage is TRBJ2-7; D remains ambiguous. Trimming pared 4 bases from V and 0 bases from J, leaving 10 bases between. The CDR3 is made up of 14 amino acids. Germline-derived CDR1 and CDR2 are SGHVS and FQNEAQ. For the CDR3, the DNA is TGTGCCAGCAGCTCCCCTGGTTACTCCTACGAGCAGTACTTC. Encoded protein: CASSSPGYSYEQYF.

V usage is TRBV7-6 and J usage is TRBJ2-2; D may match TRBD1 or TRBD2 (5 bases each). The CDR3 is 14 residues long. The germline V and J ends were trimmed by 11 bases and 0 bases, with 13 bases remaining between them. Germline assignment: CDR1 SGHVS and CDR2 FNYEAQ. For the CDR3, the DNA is TGTGCCTCCCTGGGGGACCCGAACACCGGGGAGCTGTTTTTT. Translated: CASLGDPNTGELFF.

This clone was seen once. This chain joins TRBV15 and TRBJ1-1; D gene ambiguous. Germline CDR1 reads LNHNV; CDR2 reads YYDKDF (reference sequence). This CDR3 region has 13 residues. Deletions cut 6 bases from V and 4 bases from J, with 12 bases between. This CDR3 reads CATRSDRGTEAFF. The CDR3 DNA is TGTGCCACCAGAAGTGACCGGGGCACTGAAGCTTTCTTT. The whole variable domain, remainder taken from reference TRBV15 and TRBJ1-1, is DAMVIQNPRYQVTQFGKPVTLSCSQTLNHNVMYWYQQKSSQAPKLLFHYYDKDFNNEADTPDNFQSRRPNTSFCFLDIRSPGLGDTAMYLCATRSDRGTEAFFGQGTRLTVV.

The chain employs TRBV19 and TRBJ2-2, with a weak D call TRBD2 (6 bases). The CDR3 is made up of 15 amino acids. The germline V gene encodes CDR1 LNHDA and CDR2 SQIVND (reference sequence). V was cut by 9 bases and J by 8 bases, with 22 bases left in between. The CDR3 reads CASAGPGTPRGELFF. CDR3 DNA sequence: TGTGCCAGCGCCGGTCCGGGGACTCCTCGGGGGGAGCTGTTTTTT.

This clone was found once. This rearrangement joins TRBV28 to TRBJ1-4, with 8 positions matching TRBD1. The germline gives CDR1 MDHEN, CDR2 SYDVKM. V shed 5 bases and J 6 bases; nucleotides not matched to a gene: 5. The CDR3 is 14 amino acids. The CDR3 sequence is CASSPGGRDEKLFF. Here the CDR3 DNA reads TGTGCCAGCAGTCCAGGGGGCCGGGATGAAAAACTGTTTTTT.

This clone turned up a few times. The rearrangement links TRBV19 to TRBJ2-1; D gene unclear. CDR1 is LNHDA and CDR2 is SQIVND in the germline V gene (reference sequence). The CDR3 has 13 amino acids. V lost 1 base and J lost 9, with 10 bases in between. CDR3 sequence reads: CASSIALRGEQFF. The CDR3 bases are TGTGCCAGTAGTATAGCCCTGCGAGGTGAGCAGTTCTTC.

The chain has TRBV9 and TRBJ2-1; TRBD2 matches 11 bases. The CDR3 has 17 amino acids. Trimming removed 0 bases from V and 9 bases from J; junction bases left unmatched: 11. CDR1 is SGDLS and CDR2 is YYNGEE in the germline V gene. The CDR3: CASSVAKGLAGPVEQFF. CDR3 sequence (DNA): TGTGCCAGCAGCGTAGCTAAAGGACTAGCGGGTCCGGTTGAGCAGTTCTTC. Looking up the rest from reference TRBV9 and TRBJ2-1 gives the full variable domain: DSGVTQTPKHLITATGQRVTLRCSPRSGDLSVYWYQQSLDQGLQFLIQYYNGEERAKGNILERFSAQQFPDLHSELNLSSLELGDSALYFCASSVAKGLAGPVEQFFGPGTRLTVL.

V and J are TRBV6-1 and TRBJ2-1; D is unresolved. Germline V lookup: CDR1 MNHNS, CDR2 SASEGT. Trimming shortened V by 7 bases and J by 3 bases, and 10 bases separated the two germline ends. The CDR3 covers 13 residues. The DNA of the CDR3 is TGTGCCAGCACTATTCAAAGCTACAATGAGCAGTTCTTC. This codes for CASTIQSYNEQFF.